This TCR beta chain came from a study of blood T cell repertoires in COVID-19. Across the study: T cells, B-cell-depleted T cells, or PBMCs supplied cDNA or gDNA.

The method was immunoSEQ multiplex PCR; TCRdb's version includes in-frame clones alone and lacks a portion of them. This sample has 250,000 to 300,000 clones, with around 81% found just once. This clone was counted once. V was shortened by 4 bases and J by 1 base, with 13 bases between the two germline ends. CDR1 is SQVTM and CDR2 is ANQGSEA in the germline V gene. The CDR3 length is 14 residues. Sequences were obtained from peripheral blood. The TCR was taken from a woman in her fifties or sixties with active or convalescent COVID-19. The V and J genes are TRBV29-1 and TRBJ1-1, with D uncertain. CDR3 nucleotide sequence: TGCAGCGTTGTACCCCGGCAGGCGAACACTGAAGCTTTCTTT. It encodes CSVVPRQANTEAFF.